Shown below are 20 T cell receptor beta chains from a single sample sequenced in a study of blood T cell repertoires in COVID-19. Some clones are missing from TCRdb's copy, which holds only in-frame ones; the method was immunoSEQ multiplex PCR. Here the sample spans about 65,000 clones, over 80% being singletons. Sequenced sample: peripheral blood. These receptors all stem from a human donor in a cohort sampled during active COVID-19.

V and J are TRBV18 and TRBJ2-6; D remains unclear. This CDR3 has 16 amino acids. V was trimmed by 5 bases and J by 0 bases, leaving 11 bases between them. Germline V lookup: CDR1 KGHSH, CDR2 LQKENI. The CDR3 is CASSITSSSGANVLTF. Written as DNA, the CDR3 is TGTGCCAGCTCAATCACGTCCAGCTCTGGGGCCAACGTCCTGACTTTC.

This rearrangement joins TRBV6-5 to TRBJ1-6, with a weak D call TRBD1 (5 bases). V gave up 7 bases and J gave up 6 bases, with 13 bases separating them. CDR3 length: 14 residues. Germline loops: CDR1 MNHEY, CDR2 SVGAGI. The CDR3 is CASKSAGSNSPLHF. CDR3 DNA sequence: TGTGCCAGCAAATCGGCAGGGTCTAATTCACCCCTCCACTTT.

The chain combines TRBV4-1 with TRBJ1-6; 9 bases are a match to TRBD1. V lost 4 bases and J lost 9; bases outside the gene matches: 13. The germline V gene encodes CDR1 MGHRA and CDR2 YSYEKL. CDR3 length: 17 residues. The CDR3 reads CASSLARDRERGSPLHF. The CDR3 DNA reads as TGCGCCAGCAGCCTAGCTCGGGACAGGGAGAGAGGTTCACCCCTCCACTTT.

The chain combines TRBV27 with TRBJ1-3; D perhaps matches TRBD1 (5 bases). The germline gives CDR1 MNHEY, CDR2 SMNVEV (reference sequence). The CDR3 consists of 15 residues. V lost 5 bases to trimming and J lost 4 bases, with 15 bases between them. DNA of the CDR3: TGTGCCAGCAGTCCCGCGGGACGGCGGGGAAACACCATATATTTT. Amino acid sequence: CASSPAGRRGNTIYF.

The chain couples TRBV5-8 to TRBJ1-4; D is possibly TRBD1 (6 bases). The germline V and J ends were trimmed by 4 bases and 4 bases, with 8 bases remaining between them. CDR1 is SGHTS, CDR2 YDEGEE, per germline. The CDR3 covers 13 residues. The CDR3 DNA reads TGTGCCAGCAGCGGACAGCGTAATGAAAAACTGTTTTTT. Its translation is CASSGQRNEKLFF.

The V and J genes are TRBV5-6 and TRBJ2-7, with 8 positions matching TRBD2. CDR3 size: 15 residues. J lost 4 bases, V lost 3 bases, and 9 bases had no gene match. CDR1 is SGHDT, CDR2 YYEEEE, per germline. Here the CDR3 reads CASSYPSGGLYEQYF. The CDR3 nucleotides read TGTGCCAGCAGCTACCCCAGCGGGGGCCTTTACGAGCAGTACTTC. The whole variable domain, filled in from reference TRBV5-6 and TRBJ2-7, reads DAGVTQSPTHLIKTRGQQVTLRCSPKSGHDTVSWYQQALGQGPQFIFQYYEEEERQRGNFPDRFSGHQFPNYSSELNVNALLLGDSALYLCASSYPSGGLYEQYFGPGTRLTVT.

The rearrangement joins TRBV7-2 to TRBJ1-1; 9 nucleotides match TRBD1. Germline trimming cut 5 bases from V and 4 bases from J; bases unmatched to any gene: 8. Germline assignment: CDR1 SGHTA and CDR2 FQGNSA. This CDR3 has 15 residues. The CDR3 bases are TGTGCCAGCAGCCGTGGGGGGACAGGGAGCACTGAAGCTTTCTTT. This translates into CASSRGGTGSTEAFF.

J is TRBJ1-4 and V is TRBV6-5; TRBD1 aligns across 7 bases. The V gene end was trimmed by 4 bases and the J gene end by 7 bases; junction bases not matched to a gene: 6. Germline CDR1 is MNHEY and CDR2 is SVGAGI. The CDR3 is 14 residues long. In nucleotides, the CDR3 is TGTGCCAGCAGTTCCCTTTCAGGGGGTGAAAAACTGTTTTTT. Translating it yields CASSSLSGGEKLFF.

V usage is TRBV4-3 and J usage is TRBJ1-3, with TRBD1 identical over 7 bases. After removal of 0 bases from V and 2 bases from J, the junction contained 7 bases not matched to a gene. There are 17 residues in the CDR3. CDR1 is LGHNA and CDR2 is YSLEER in the germline V gene. CDR3 coding DNA: TGCGCCAGCAGCCAAGATCAGGGGGGCTACGCTGGAAACACCATATATTTT. Protein product: CASSQDQGGYAGNTIYF.

The gene calls are TRBV28 and TRBJ1-3, with 8 positions matching TRBD1. CDR3 length equals 16 residues. V was pared by 6 bases and J by 2 bases, with 9 bases of the junction left unmatched. Germline assignment: CDR1 MDHEN and CDR2 SYDVKM. This CDR3 reads CASRTDRGSAGNTIYF. Written as DNA, the CDR3 is TGTGCCAGCAGAACCGACAGGGGAAGCGCTGGAAACACCATATATTTT.

The chain has TRBV12-5 and TRBJ1-5; D gene unclear. The CDR3 is made up of 15 amino acids. Germline V gene sequence: CDR1 LGHNT, CDR2 FRNRAP. With 1 base removed from V and 0 bases from J, the gap between germline ends came to 7 bases. DNA of the CDR3: TGTGCTAGTGGTTTGGCAGTCAATAGCAATCAGCCCCAGCATTTT. It translates to CASGLAVNSNQPQHF.

The chain is built from TRBV24-1 and TRBJ2-7; 10 bases align to TRBD1. This CDR3 region has 17 residues. V dropped 3 bases and J dropped 7; count of bases not matched to a gene: 14. Germline CDR1 reads KGHDR; CDR2 reads SFDVKD. The chain's CDR3 is CATSDRSGDRGRWEQYF. The CDR3 DNA follows: TGTGCCACCAGTGATCGATCAGGGGACAGGGGTCGCTGGGAGCAGTACTTC.

The genes are TRBV5-5 and TRBJ1-1, with no clear D. Trimming shortened V by 1 base and J by 0 bases, and 7 bases separated the two germline ends. Germline lookup yields CDR1 SGHKS and CDR2 YYEKEE (reference sequence). The CDR3 is 14 residues long. CDR3 bases: TGTGCCAGCAGCTTGATTCTCGTGAACACTGAAGCTTTCTTT. Translated, it gives CASSLILVNTEAFF.

V usage is TRBV28 and J usage is TRBJ2-3, with D unresolved. Trimming removed 5 bases at V and 6 bases at J, with 9 bases between. Germline V lookup: CDR1 MDHEN, CDR2 SYDVKM. The CDR3 length is 12 residues. For the CDR3, the DNA is TGTGCCAGCAGTCCAGGCGAGGATACGCAGTATTTT. Amino acid sequence: CASSPGEDTQYF.

V usage is TRBV2 and J usage is TRBJ1-2; D might be TRBD1 (5 bases). Between the trimmed V and J ends, which lost 7 bases and 4 bases, there was a span of 13 bases. The CDR3 extends over 13 amino acids. Germline V CDR1 and CDR2: SNHLY, FYNNEI. CDR3 coding DNA: TGTGCCAGCAAAGCAGGGTCAGGCTATGGCTACACCTTC. Translation: CASKAGSGYGYTF.

This clone came up once. The gene calls are TRBV7-2 and TRBJ1-2, with 9 bases lining up with TRBD1. In germline, CDR1 is SGHTA, CDR2 FQGNSA. CDR3 length: 18 amino acids. V lost 5 bases, J lost 5 bases, and 18 bases stayed unmatched. In nucleotides, the CDR3 is TGTGCCAGCAGCCTCCAAGGTCGGACAGGGGAGCTAGGGTATGGCTACACCTTC. Translating it yields CASSLQGRTGELGYGYTF.

In DNA, the CDR3 is TGTGCCACTCGGCACAGGGGGCTGGAGACCCAGTACTTC. This encodes CATRHRGLETQYF. The chain carries TRBV15 and TRBJ2-5; 9 nucleotides agree with TRBD1. CDR3 length: 13 amino acids. J lost 5 bases, V lost 9 bases, and 7 bases had no gene match. Per the germline V gene, CDR1 is LNHNV and CDR2 is YYDKDF (reference sequence).

CDR3 DNA sequence: TGTGCCAGCAGTCCAGGACTCTACTCTGGGGCCAACGTCCTGACTTTC. Residues: CASSPGLYSGANVLTF. The J gene is TRBJ2-6, the V gene TRBV2, with D possibly being TRBD2 (5 bases). Germline values: CDR1 SNHLY, CDR2 FYNNEI. V was trimmed by 5 bases and J by 0 bases, leaving 11 bases between them. The CDR3 covers 16 residues.

The V and J genes are TRBV6-1 and TRBJ1-5, with D hard to call. This CDR3 comprises 16 residues. CDR1 is MNHNS and CDR2 is SASEGT in the germline V gene. Trimming left V 4 bases short and J 0 bases short, with 13 bases between. The CDR3 region has the DNA TGTGCCAGCAGTGTCGTCGGTGCGAATAGCAATCAGCCCCAGCATTTT. It specifies CASSVVGANSNQPQHF.

This chain joins TRBV19 and TRBJ2-7; D unclear. The CDR3 loop spans 13 amino acids. V was clipped by 0 bases and J by 2 bases, with 5 bases between them. CDR1 is LNHDA, CDR2 SQIVND, per germline (reference sequence). CDR3 bases: TGTGCCAGTAGTATAGACCCAGCCTACGAGCAGTACTTC. Encoded protein: CASSIDPAYEQYF.